This T cell receptor beta chain was identified in a study of T-cell reconstitution after alpha-beta-depleted transplantation in children. Unique molecular identifiers tagged the TCRbeta library. TCRdb ran MiXCR on the PCR reads and lists one entry per CDR3 protein. The sample contains some 520,000 distinct CDR3 sequences, around a third of which appear only once. V shed 1 base and J 5 bases; nucleotides not matched to a gene: 7. Per germline, CDR1 SGHDN and CDR2 FVKESK. The CDR3 totals 16 residues. Sequencing was performed on PBMCs from the stem cell graft donor, taken from the stem cell graft. This TCR came from a human donor who donated a stem cell graft to a child with aplastic anemia. The chain uses TRBV14 and TRBJ2-5; TRBD2 agrees at 10 bases. The CDR3 region has the DNA TGTGCCAGCAGCCAAGGTTTCCAGCGGGAGGGGGAGACCCAGTACTTC. Its translation is CASSQGFQREGETQYF.